Shown below are 7 T cell receptor beta chains from a single sample sequenced in a study of identifying expanded T cells in peripheral blood. The table came from immunoSEQ multiplex PCR; TCRdb's copy has only in-frame clones and leaves some out. The sample shows under 100,000 clones, 80% to 90% of them seen only once. Sequenced sample: blood. The receptors come from a person aged 18 to 70 in good health.

The CDR3 is CASSYSGQRNEKLFF. CDR3 DNA: TGTGCCAGCAGTTACTCGGGACAGCGAAATGAAAAACTGTTTTTT. This chain connects TRBV6-6 to TRBJ1-4; 7 bases agree with TRBD1. Unmatched junction bases numbered 3, after V lost 0 bases and J lost 5 bases. The CDR3 loop spans 15 amino acids. CDR1 is MNHNY, CDR2 SVGAGI, per germline (reference sequence).

The CDR3 protein is CASSSYSGTGGLGGNQPQHF. The CDR3 DNA sequence: TGTGCCAGCAGCTCCTATTCCGGGACAGGAGGATTGGGGGGCAATCAGCCCCAGCATTTT. V usage is TRBV7-8 and J usage is TRBJ1-5, with TRBD1 identical over 8 bases. V lost 4 bases, J lost 2 bases, and 19 bases stayed unmatched. In germline, CDR1 is SGHVS, CDR2 FQNEAQ. The length of the CDR3 is 20 residues.

V is TRBV6-1 and J is TRBJ2-1; a weak D match, TRBD1 (6 bases). The CDR3 length is 15 residues. The germline gives CDR1 MNHNS, CDR2 SASEGT. V lost 5 bases and J lost 1, with 12 bases in between. The CDR3 is CASSSLQGSYNEQFF. The DNA for the CDR3 is TGTGCCAGCAGTAGCCTCCAGGGGTCCTACAATGAGCAGTTCTTC.

The chain employs TRBV6-5 and TRBJ1-6; D remains unclear. The CDR3 contains 14 residues. CDR1 MNHEY and CDR2 SVGAGI come from the germline V gene. With 5 bases removed from V and 4 bases from J, the gap between germline ends came to 9 bases. Here the CDR3 reads CASSRATYNSPLHF. The CDR3 DNA reads TGTGCCAGCAGTCGGGCTACATATAATTCACCCCTCCACTTT.

The chain has TRBV6-5 and TRBJ2-7; a possible D gene is TRBD1 (5 bases). V was clipped by 6 bases and J by 4 bases, with 19 bases between them. This CDR3 region has 15 residues. The germline V gene has CDR1 MNHEY and CDR2 SVGAGI. The CDR3 region has the DNA TGTGCCAGCAGCCCCCTCCGACAGAGGTCGTACGAGCAGTACTTC. Translation gives CASSPLRQRSYEQYF.

The chain uses TRBV27 and TRBJ2-6; no clear D. The CDR3 covers 14 residues. CDR1 and CDR2 (germline): MNHEY, SMNVEV (reference sequence). The ends were cut back, 3 bases at V and 1 base at J, with 4 bases in the middle. CDR3 nucleotides: TGTGCCAGCAGTTTGATTTCTGGGGCCAACGTCCTGACTTTC. As protein: CASSLISGANVLTF.

The chain couples TRBV27 to TRBJ2-1; D may be TRBD2 (6 bases). From germline, CDR1 is MNHEY and CDR2 SMNVEV (reference sequence). The CDR3 covers 13 residues. Trimming removed 3 bases at V and 7 bases at J, with 10 bases between. The CDR3 protein is CASSLGGINEQFF. CDR3 nucleotides: TGTGCCAGCAGTTTGGGCGGGATAAATGAGCAGTTCTTC.